This T cell receptor (beta chain) was captured in a study of cytomegalovirus exposure and HLA in healthy donors. Per germline, CDR1 SGHRS and CDR2 YFSETQ. Trimming removed 2 bases at V and 4 bases at J, with 13 bases between. This CDR3 has 15 amino acids. Sequenced by immunoSEQ multiplex PCR; TCRdb stores in-frame clones only, minus some. Of 70,000 or so clones listed, roughly 92% are singletons. Input material: PBMCs. This clonotype originated in a woman aged 18-29 years in good health and CMV-seropositive. J is TRBJ2-1 and V is TRBV5-1; possibly TRBD1 for D (7 bases). CDR3 in DNA: TGCGCCAGCAGCTTAATTCAGGGGGGTTACAATGAGCAGTTCTTC. The encoded protein is CASSLIQGGYNEQFF. Looking up the rest from reference TRBV5-1 and TRBJ2-1 gives the full variable domain: KAGVTQTPRYLIKTRGQQVTLSCSPISGHRSVSWYQQTPGQGLQFLFEYFSETQRNKGNFPGRFSGRQFSNSRSEMNVSTLELGDSALYLCASSLIQGGYNEQFFGPGTRLTVL.